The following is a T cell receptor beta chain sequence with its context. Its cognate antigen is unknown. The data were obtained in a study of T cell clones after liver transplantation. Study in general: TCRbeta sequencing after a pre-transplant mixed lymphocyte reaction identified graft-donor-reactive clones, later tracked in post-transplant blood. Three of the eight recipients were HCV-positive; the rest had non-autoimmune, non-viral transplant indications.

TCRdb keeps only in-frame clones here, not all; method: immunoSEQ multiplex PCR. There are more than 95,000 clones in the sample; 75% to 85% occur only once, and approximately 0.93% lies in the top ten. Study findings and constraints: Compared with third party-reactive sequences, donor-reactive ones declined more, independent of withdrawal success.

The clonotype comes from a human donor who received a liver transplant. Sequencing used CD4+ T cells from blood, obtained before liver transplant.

The CDR3 is CATHGQGRSPLHF. The CDR3 region has the DNA TGTGCCACCCACGGACAGGGCAGATCACCCCTCCACTTT. This sequence joins TRBV2 and TRBJ1-6; 8 bases are a match to TRBD1. Germline CDR1 SNHLY, CDR2 FYNNEI. This CDR3 is 13 amino acids long. Trimming at V came to 10 bases and at J to 10 bases, leaving 9 bases not matched to a gene.